This T cell receptor (beta chain) came from a study of blood T cell repertoires in COVID-19. Study context: Donors in the United States, Italy and Spain gave samples during acute or convalescent COVID-19.

Data came from immunoSEQ multiplex PCR; TCRdb stores just in-frame clones and leaves some out. Among about 140,000 clones listed, roughly four fifths were seen once. The V end was cut by 3 bases, the J end by 2 bases, with 5 bases between. The CDR3 is 14 residues long. Germline V gives CDR1 SEHNR, CDR2 FQNEAQ (reference sequence). The TCR was taken from a woman aged 18 to 35 who had been exposed to COVID-19. The sequenced sample consisted of PBMCs or T cells enriched from blood (not recorded which). The chain recombines TRBV7-9 with TRBJ1-6, with D possibly matching TRBD1 (5 bases). For the CDR3, the DNA is TGTGCCAGCAGCTTGGGGCCCTATAATTCACCCCTCCACTTT. This gives the protein CASSLGPYNSPLHF. The full variable domain, with the rest looked up from reference TRBV7-9 and TRBJ1-6, is DTGVSQNPRHKITKRGQNVTFRCDPISEHNRLYWYRQTLGQGPEFLTYFQNEAQLEKSRLLSDRFSAERPKGSFSTLEIQRTEQGDSAMYLCASSLGPYNSPLHFGNGTRLTVT.